Listed below are T cell receptor beta chains from one sample, sequenced in a study of cytomegalovirus exposure and HLA in healthy donors. TCRdb's copy holds only in-frame clones and misses some; the assay was immunoSEQ multiplex PCR. Of approximately 130,000 clones listed, around 82% are singletons. The sequenced sample was PBMCs. These receptors were collected from a boy aged 10-17 years in good health and CMV-seronegative. Both conserved end residues are part of each CDR3. A D gene is named only where the DNA matches it firmly. Clone size is shown for a subset of rows, as once, few, many or a class of expanded clone.

V gene	clone size	D gene	J gene	CDR3 DNA	CDR3 protein
TRBV5-1	.	TRBD2	TRBJ2-2	TGCGCCAGCAGCTCGTCCCCAGCGGGAGGGGGCACCGGGGAGCTGTTTTTT	CASSSSPAGGGTGELFF
TRBV29-1	.	.	TRBJ2-7	TGCAGCGTTGCCGGGGGAGATGTCTACGAGCAGTACTTC	CSVAGGDVYEQYF
TRBV19	.	TRBD1	TRBJ2-5	TGTGCCAGTAGCCGGAAACCGGGACAGGGGCGCTACGGGGAGACCCAGTACTTC	CASSRKPGQGRYGETQYF
TRBV18	.	.	TRBJ2-7	TGTGCCAGCTCACCGCCGGGACTGATCTACGAGCAGTACTTC	CASSPPGLIYEQYF
TRBV9	.	.	TRBJ1-1	TGTGCCAGCAGCGTAGTACTAGGCACTGAAGCTTTCTTT	CASSVVLGTEAFF
TRBV19	.	.	TRBJ1-2	TGTGCCAGTACCATCCCCGGGTTCGGCTACACCTTC	CASTIPGFGYTF
TRBV7-9	.	.	TRBJ1-6	TGTGCCAGCAGCTTAGTTGTAGGGGGGGGATCACCCCTCCACTTT	CASSLVVGGGSPLHF
TRBV30	.	.	TRBJ2-7	TGTGCCTGGAGTGGGCCTAGAAGCGGAGGGCAGTACTTC	CAWSGPRSGGQYF
TRBV27	.	.	TRBJ2-2	TGTGCCAGCAGTCTCACCGGGACACTGAACACCGGGGAGCTGTTTTTT	CASSLTGTLNTGELFF
TRBV5-1	.	TRBD2	TRBJ2-7	TGCGCCAGCAAAATAGCGGGAGGGCCGCAGGAGCAGTACTTC	CASKIAGGPQEQYF
TRBV5-1	few	TRBD1	TRBJ1-1	TGCGCCAGCAGCTCAAGGACAGGGCCGAACACTGAAGCTTTCTTT	CASSSRTGPNTEAFF
TRBV19	once	.	TRBJ1-2	TGTGCCAGTAGCCCAGGTTTTGAATTGAGTGGCTACACCTTC	CASSPGFELSGYTF
TRBV19	.	.	TRBJ2-7	TGTGCCAGTAGCCAAACAGTGACCTACGAGCAGTACTTC	CASSQTVTYEQYF
TRBV19	.	TRBD1	TRBJ1-2	TGTGCCAGTACACCTCCCGGGACAGGTCTAGCTGGCTACACCTTC	CASTPPGTGLAGYTF
TRBV7-3	.	.	TRBJ2-2	TGTGCCAGCAGCTTGATAAATAGCGGGGAGCTGTTTTTT	CASSLINSGELFF
TRBV5-6	once	.	TRBJ2-7	TGTGCCAGCAGCTTGGCCAGGGCCGCCTACGAGCAGTACTTC	CASSLARAAYEQYF
TRBV7-9	.	.	TRBJ1-2	TGTGCCAGCAGCTCCGACAGTACAACTAACTATGGCTACACCTTC	CASSSDSTTNYGYTF
TRBV2	.	.	TRBJ2-7	TGTGCCAGCAGGGGTAGAACAGGGTTAGCCTACGAGCAGTACTTC	CASRGRTGLAYEQYF
TRBV2	.	TRBD1	TRBJ1-1	TGTGCCAGCAGTACGCGGACAGGGAACACTGAAGCTTTCTTT	CASSTRTGNTEAFF
TRBV29-1	once	.	TRBJ2-3	TGCAGCGGGAGAAAGGACACAGATACGCAGTATTTT	CSGRKDTDTQYF
TRBV27	.	.	TRBJ2-2	TGTGCCAGCAGTTTCTATCCAACCGGGGAGCTGTTTTTT	CASSFYPTGELFF
TRBV7-9	few	.	TRBJ1-2	TGTGCCAGCAGCTTCCCCAGGGGAGTTGTTGCCTATGGCTACACCTTC	CASSFPRGVVAYGYTF
TRBV29-1	.	TRBD1	TRBJ2-7	TGCAGCGTTGAGCGACAGGGGGCTAACGAGCAGTACTTC	CSVERQGANEQYF
TRBV5-5	.	.	TRBJ2-3	TGTGCCAGCAGAGGGGGACCAAACACAGATACGCAGTATTTT	CASRGGPNTDTQYF
TRBV11-2	.	.	TRBJ2-7	TGTGCCAGCAGTCACTACGAGCAGTACTTC	CASSHYEQYF
TRBV7-6	.	TRBD1	TRBJ2-3	TGTGCCAGCAGCTTTCGGGACAGGAGCACAGATACGCAGTATTTT	CASSFRDRSTDTQYF
TRBV2	.	.	TRBJ2-7	TGTGCCAGCAGTGAGGCCATACGGGTCGAGCAGTACTTC	CASSEAIRVEQYF
TRBV4-2	.	TRBD2	TRBJ2-5	TGTGCCAGCAGCCAAGGACGGGGGGAGGCCCAGTACTTC	CASSQGRGEAQYF
TRBV19	.	.	TRBJ2-1	TGTGCCAGTAGTATAGCGGACGGAGGCGGCCCTGAGCAGTTCTTC	CASSIADGGGPEQFF
TRBV19	.	.	TRBJ1-5	TGTGCCAGCCGCGGCAGAAATAGCAATCAGCCCCAGCATTTT	CASRGRNSNQPQHF
TRBV15	.	TRBD2	TRBJ2-1	TGTGCCACCAGCAGGAATAGCGGGGACTCCTACAATGAGCAGTTCTTC	CATSRNSGDSYNEQFF
TRBV5-1	.	.	TRBJ1-2	TGCGCCAGCACCCCCGGGGGGATTAACTATGGCTACACCTTC	CASTPGGINYGYTF
TRBV27	.	.	TRBJ1-5	TGTGCCAGCAGTCTAAAAGGGACATATAGCAATCAGCCCCAGCATTTT	CASSLKGTYSNQPQHF
TRBV2	.	TRBD1	TRBJ1-5	TGTGCCAGCAGGAAAGAGACGACAGGGAATCAGCCCCAGCATTTT	CASRKETTGNQPQHF
TRBV4-3	.	TRBD2	TRBJ2-2	TGCGCCAGCAGCCGAATCAGGGCTAGCGGTGCCGGGGAGCTGTTTTTT	CASSRIRASGAGELFF
TRBV7-2	.	TRBD1	TRBJ1-5	TGTGCCAGCAGCTTAGGACCGGGACAGTATAGCAATCAGCCCCAGCATTTT	CASSLGPGQYSNQPQHF
TRBV9	.	.	TRBJ1-5	TGTGCCAGCAGCGTTACGGTTAGGGTTGAGGGAAATCAGCCCCAGCATTTT	CASSVTVRVEGNQPQHF
TRBV29-1	.	TRBD1	TRBJ2-1	TGCAGCGTCCGGACAGGGGCAAATGAGCAGTTCTTC	CSVRTGANEQFF
TRBV6-5	.	TRBD2	TRBJ2-7	TGTGCCAGCAGCTACGGGACTAGCGGTTTCGAGTACTTC	CASSYGTSGFEYF
TRBV4-2	few	.	TRBJ1-4	TGTGCCAGCAGCCAGCGACAGGTTGAAAATGAAAAACTGTTTTTT	CASSQRQVENEKLFF
TRBV7-8	.	TRBD1	TRBJ2-1	TGTGCCAGCAGCTTTAGCACGGTAGGGGCAGGGGGTGACAATGAGCAGTTCTTC	CASSFSTVGAGGDNEQFF
TRBV7-2	.	TRBD2	TRBJ2-7	TGTGCCAGCAGTTCATCCGGGACTAGCGGCTACGAGCAGTACTTC	CASSSSGTSGYEQYF
TRBV4-1	.	TRBD1	TRBJ1-6	TGCGCCAGCAGCTCCGACAGGGGGAAACTTAATTCACCCCTCCACTTT	CASSSDRGKLNSPLHF
TRBV12-5	.	.	TRBJ1-1	TGTGCTAGTGGCAAACAGGCTGGCGGCACTGAAGCTTTCTTT	CASGKQAGGTEAFF
TRBV27	.	TRBD2	TRBJ2-7	TGTGCCAGCCGAAAAGCGGGGGCTTCCTACGAGCAGTACTTC	CASRKAGASYEQYF
TRBV19	.	.	TRBJ1-4	TGTGCCAGCAAGCGCAGGGATGAACCAACTAATGAAAAACTGTTTTTT	CASKRRDEPTNEKLFF
TRBV6-5	.	TRBD1	TRBJ2-3	TGTGCCAGCAGTTCGGGACAGGGGACAGATACGCAGTATTTT	CASSSGQGTDTQYF
TRBV7-2	.	TRBD1	TRBJ2-5	TGTGCCAGCAGCTCAACAGGGGACCAAGAGACCCAGTACTTC	CASSSTGDQETQYF
TRBV2	.	TRBD2	TRBJ2-7	TGTGCCAGCCTGAACAAGCTAGCGGGAAAAACCTACGAGCAGTACTTC	CASLNKLAGKTYEQYF
TRBV7-6	.	.	TRBJ2-1	TGTGCCAGCATCCCCTCCCCACGGACAAATGAATACAATGAGCAGTTCTTC	CASIPSPRTNEYNEQFF
TRBV6-5	.	.	TRBJ1-1	TGTGCCAGCAGTTACCCAGGTAGGGGCGCTGAAGCTTTCTTT	CASSYPGRGAEAFF
TRBV5-5	.	TRBD1	TRBJ2-2	TGTGCCAGCAGCCCCGTTGGGACAGCGAACACCGGGGAGCTGTTTTTT	CASSPVGTANTGELFF
TRBV5-4	.	.	TRBJ2-2	TGTGCCAGCAGCTTGGGAGGTGGACAGACGAACACCGGGGAGCTGTTTTTT	CASSLGGGQTNTGELFF
TRBV6-6	once	TRBD1	TRBJ2-5	TGTGCCAGCACCCCAGGGACAGGGCGAGGGACCCAGTACTTC	CASTPGTGRGTQYF
TRBV6-5	few	.	TRBJ1-1	TGTGCCAGCAGTTACACATGGACATCCGAAGCTTTCTTT	CASSYTWTSEAFF
TRBV2	.	TRBD1	TRBJ1-5	TGTGCCAGCACCCCTGGACAGGGAGTACGGCAGCCCCAGCATTTT	CASTPGQGVRQPQHF